What follows are 4 T cell receptor beta chains derived from one specimen sequenced in a study of blood T cell repertoires in COVID-19. TCRdb's table, derived via immunoSEQ multiplex PCR, lists solely in-frame clones and lacks some. The sample comprises about 200,000 clones, about 90% of which are singletons, and under 2% rests with the top ten. The specimen sequenced was peripheral blood. Source of these receptors: a man between 18 and 35 years old with active or convalescent COVID-19.

This chain links TRBV6-5 with TRBJ1-4; D unclear. V was cut by 5 bases and J by 4 bases, with 8 bases left in between. Germline CDR1 and CDR2: MNHEY and SVGAGI. This CDR3 comprises 13 residues. CDR3 bases: TGTGCCAGCAGTCCCCAGGATAATGAAAAACTGTTTTTT. This gives the protein CASSPQDNEKLFF.

The chain carries TRBV19 and TRBJ1-1; 9 positions match TRBD1. CDR3 length: 17 amino acids. The V and J ends lost 9 bases and 0 bases, in that order; junction bases with no gene match: 14. Germline lookup yields CDR1 LNHDA and CDR2 SQIVND (reference sequence). The CDR3 sequence: CASGGRGQGDMNTEAFF. The DNA of the CDR3 is TGTGCCAGCGGGGGCAGGGGACAGGGCGACATGAACACTGAAGCTTTCTTT.

The chain recombines TRBV29-1 with TRBJ2-3; D is perhaps TRBD2 (6 bases). This CDR3 comprises 14 residues. Germline CDR1 SQVTM, CDR2 ANQGSEA. Trimming took off 3 bases at V and 1 base at J, with 11 bases between the two ends. Here the CDR3 reads CSVDAGLGTDTQYF. CDR3 bases: TGCAGCGTTGATGCGGGGCTCGGCACAGATACGCAGTATTTT.

V usage is TRBV7-2 and J usage is TRBJ1-5; the D is unclear. The germline CDR1 and CDR2 sequences are SGHTA and FQGNSA. This CDR3 contains 13 residues. Trimming took off 2 bases at V and 7 bases at J, with 9 bases between the two ends. Here the CDR3 DNA reads TGTGCCAGCAGCTTAAAAAGCCAACAGCCCCAGCATTTT. Protein sequence: CASSLKSQQPQHF.